One and the same sample provided the 10 T cell receptor beta chains below, sequenced in a study of glioma-infiltrating T cells. Using RNA template, CDR3s of TCR alpha and beta were amplified with iRepertoire arm-PCR. A single record per CDR3 protein comes from TCRdb applying MiXCR to the multiplex PCR reads. The table records some 10,000 distinct CDR3 sequences, 56% of them present only once. Sequencing was done on a sample of glioma tissue, nonneoplastic brain tissue, or PBMCs (not recorded which). The receptors derive from a human donor with low-grade glioma or glioblastoma, undergoing nonglioma brain surgery, or in good health (not recorded which).

As concerns this clonotype: No conserved phenylalanine or tryptophan is present at the end of the CDR3, so a read error is the likely explanation. V usage is TRBV2 and J usage is TRBJ1-6; 9 nucleotides match TRBD1. Germline lookup yields CDR1 SNHLY and CDR2 FYNNEI. V shed 6 bases, J shed 14 bases, and the junction held 11 bases outside the gene matches. This CDR3 is 14 amino acids long. The CDR3 spells CASSGDRALVALHS. The CDR3, as DNA: TGTGCCAGCAGCGGGGACAGGGCCCTCGTCGCCCTCCACTCT.

This clonotype was seen at least ten times. The CDR3: CASSVQPRRVISTGELFF. CDR3 in DNA: TGTGCCAGCAGCGTTCAACCACGTCGGGTGATTTCAACCGGGGAGCTGTTTTTT. The V call is TRBV7-9, the J call TRBJ2-2; no definite D call. V gave up 5 bases and J gave up 5 bases, with 24 bases separating them. The CDR3 sequence is 18 residues long. CDR1 and CDR2 from the germline V gene are SEHNR and FQNEAQ (reference sequence). Drawing the rest from reference TRBV7-9 and TRBJ2-2, the complete variable domain is DTGVSQNPRHKITKRGQNVTFRCDPISEHNRLYWYRQTLGQGPEFLTYFQNEAQLEKSRLLSDRFSAERPKGSFSTLEIQRTEQGDSAMYLCASSVQPRRVISTGELFFGEGSRLTVL.

V usage is TRBV12-3 or TRBV12-4 and J usage is TRBJ1-5; TRBD1 matches at 7 bases. Losses at the gene ends were 9 bases for V and 1 base for J; bases not matched to a gene: 18. This CDR3 contains 18 residues. The CDR3 region has the DNA TGTGCCAGAAACTACACTAGAACAACAGGGGTGAGCAATCAGCCCCAGCATTTT. It translates to CARNYTRTTGVSNQPQHF.

This clonotype counts as medium-sized. The rearrangement uses TRBV10-3 and TRBJ1-2; maybe TRBD1 (5 bases). Trimming shortened V by 3 bases and J by 2 bases, and 16 bases separated the two germline ends. CDR3 length: 16 amino acids. Per germline, CDR1 ENHRY and CDR2 SYGVKD. The CDR3 region is CAISETDSPRNYGYTF. CDR3 sequence (DNA): TGTGCCATCAGTGAAACTGACAGTCCAAGGAACTATGGCTACACCTTC.

This chain joins TRBV28 and TRBJ2-5, with D uncertain. Germline lookup yields CDR1 MDHEN and CDR2 SYDVKM. The CDR3 sequence is 16 residues long. CDR3 sequence: CVSTSADWLGQETQYF. The CDR3 DNA is TGTGTTAGCACTTCTGCCGACTGGCTGGGGCAAGAGACCCAGTACTTC.

This clonotype is classed as medium-sized (0.01 to 0.1%). The V and J genes are TRBV20-1 and TRBJ2-5; 10 positions agree with TRBD2. The CDR3 is made up of 14 amino acids. V gave up 6 bases and J gave up 5 bases; unmatched junction bases: 9. Germline values: CDR1 DFQATT, CDR2 SNEGSKA (reference sequence). The CDR3 DNA reads TGCAGTGCCGGGGGAGCGGGAGGGCTGGAGACCCAGTACTTC. Translating it yields CSAGGAGGLETQYF.

There are many counts of this clonotype. The chain employs TRBV15 and TRBJ2-1; 9 nucleotides agree with TRBD2. V was clipped by 0 bases and J by 6 bases; unmatched bases: 9. In germline, CDR1 is LNHNV, CDR2 YYDKDF (reference sequence). This CDR3 has 17 amino acids. The CDR3 sequence is CATSRERTSGPLNEQFF. CDR3 nucleotides: TGTGCCACCAGCAGAGAACGTACTAGCGGGCCCCTCAATGAGCAGTTCTTC.

By its share, this clonotype is medium-sized. V gene TRBV20-1 combines with J gene TRBJ2-7; D gene uncertain. The CDR3 is 14 residues long. Germline V gene lookup returns CDR1 DFQATT and CDR2 SNEGSKA (reference sequence). Trimming cost V 3 bases and J 3 bases, with 15 bases left between them. In DNA form, the CDR3 reads TGCAGTGCTAGGATGGACGAACTATTCTACGAGCAGTACTTC. Encoded protein: CSARMDELFYEQYF.

This chain's CDR3 is CASSVSVTGVSQPQHF. CDR3 DNA: TGTGCCAGTAGTGTCTCCGTGACAGGGGTTTCTCAGCCCCAGCATTTT. This chain joins TRBV19 and TRBJ1-5, with 8 bases lining up with TRBD1. J gave up 6 bases and V 5 bases, and 12 bases lay outside the gene matches. CDR3 length: 16 residues. CDR1 and CDR2 from the germline V gene are LNHDA and SQIVND (reference sequence).

This clonotype was seen once. A much more abundant neighbour one base away suggests this may be a read error. CDR3 loop: CSVFNLRGGYSYNEQFF. The CDR3 nucleotides are TGCAGCGTATTTAATCTCAGGGGGGGTTACTCCTACAATGAGCAGTTCTTC. This chain joins TRBV29-1 and TRBJ2-1; D might be TRBD1 or TRBD2, each matching 7 bases. From germline, CDR1 is SQVTM and CDR2 ANQGSEA. This CDR3 region has 17 residues. The V and J ends lost 6 bases and 0 bases respectively, with 21 bases between them.